This entry describes one TCR beta chain. These data originate in a study of blood T cell repertoires in COVID-19. Study context: In each case, the material was cDNA or gDNA derived from T cells, B-cell-depleted T cells, or PBMCs.

Seattle's enrolled individuals joined amid active infection and were then monitored longitudinally. V shed 6 bases, J shed 2 bases, and the junction held 8 bases outside the gene matches. Germline V gene data show CDR1 as MNHEY and CDR2 as SMNVEV (reference sequence). This CDR3 region has 16 residues. Authors' data handling: Reference gene primers were amplified, and this amplification served to estimate nucleated cell counts. Sequencing used immunoSEQ multiplex PCR; TCRdb keeps in-frame clones, though not all of them. The V and J calls and the clone size are those of that table, but D and trimming were determined from the DNA. Among about 95,000 clones listed, roughly 90% were seen once.

The chain has TRBV27 and TRBJ2-7, with 12 bases matching TRBD2. The TCR was taken from a man between 60 and 70 years old with COVID-19, enrolled during active disease. Sequenced material: peripheral blood. For the CDR3, the DNA is TGTGCCAGCAGCCGACGGACTAGCGGGGTTACCTACGAGCAGTACTTC. This gives the protein CASSRRTSGVTYEQYF.